This passage covers 20 T cell receptor beta chains from one sample sequenced in a study of response to subunit inactivated influenza vaccine. From the RT-PCR reads, TCRdb called clonotypes with MiXCR, one entry per CDR3 protein. This sample yields a few hundred thousand distinct CDR3 sequences, of which about 14% are seen a single time; approximately 12% belongs to the top ten. The sequenced sample was PBMCs from blood, obtained 11 to 12 days after vaccination. The receptors here all came from a man aged 45-60 years who received an inactivated influenza vaccine.

There are many counts of this clonotype. The V and J genes are TRBV18 and TRBJ2-3; a possible D gene is TRBD2 (5 bases). V was clipped by 1 base and J by 3 bases, with 8 bases between them. This CDR3 is built from 14 residues. Germline values: CDR1 KGHSH, CDR2 LQKENI. CDR3 amino acids: CASSPLAITDTQYF. The CDR3 region has the DNA TGTGCCAGCTCACCACTAGCGATTACAGATACGCAGTATTTT.

This chain joins TRBV6-6 and TRBJ1-1; D gene uncertain. Germline CDR1 is MNHNY and CDR2 is SVGAGI (reference sequence). Trimming cost V 7 bases and J 0 bases, with 9 bases left between them. This CDR3 region has 13 residues. The CDR3: CASKQYMNTEAFF. CDR3 nucleotides: TGTGCCAGCAAACAATACATGAACACTGAAGCTTTCTTT.

This clonotype was recorded many times. J is TRBJ2-2 and V is TRBV12-3 or TRBV12-4, with D unclear. The CDR3 is made up of 13 amino acids. The V end lost 9 bases, the J end lost 2 bases, and 10 bases lay between the germline ends. CDR3: CASPARNTGELFF. The CDR3 DNA reads TGTGCCAGTCCAGCGAGAAACACCGGGGAGCTGTTTTTT.

This clonotype occurred many times. The V call is TRBV5-5, the J call TRBJ2-2; possibly TRBD1 or TRBD2 for D (5 bases each). The CDR3 sequence is 15 residues long. Trimming took 3 bases from V and 4 from J, leaving 13 bases between them. Germline V gene sequence: CDR1 SGHKS, CDR2 YYEKEE (reference sequence). Here the CDR3 reads CASSSTGAITGELFF. The CDR3 DNA reads as TGTGCCAGCAGCTCCACCGGGGCCATCACCGGGGAGCTGTTTTTT.

The DNA of the CDR3 is TGCAGTGCTAGAGATCTTTCCGGGGACAGGCTCAATGAGCAGTTCTTC. It translates to CSARDLSGDRLNEQFF. The rearrangement joins TRBV20-1 to TRBJ2-1; 8 nucleotides agree with TRBD1. CDR1 and CDR2 (germline): DFQATT, SNEGSKA (reference sequence). V trimming: 0 bases; J trimming: 6 bases; junction bases outside the gene matches: 10. CDR3 length equals 16 residues.

This clonotype was recorded many times. The chain uses TRBV2 and TRBJ2-5, with 8 bases matching TRBD2. The CDR3 extends over 14 amino acids. Germline CDR1 reads SNHLY; CDR2 reads FYNNEI. V lost 4 bases and J lost 5; bases outside the gene matches: 6. As DNA, the CDR3 is TGTGCCAGCAGTGGTCTAGCGGGCAGGGAGACCCAGTACTTC. Its protein is CASSGLAGRETQYF.

This clonotype was found a few times. This rearrangement joins TRBV29-1 to TRBJ1-1, with D maybe TRBD1 (6 bases). The ends were cut back, 4 bases at V and 10 bases at J, with 13 bases in the middle. CDR1 is SQVTM, CDR2 ANQGSEA, per germline. This CDR3 has 11 residues. CDR3 in amino acids: CSVAQGMGAFF. The CDR3, as DNA: TGCAGCGTTGCACAGGGAATGGGAGCTTTCTTT.

This clonotype was observed at least ten times. The chain combines TRBV5-1 with TRBJ2-7, with D perhaps matching TRBD1 (6 bases). This CDR3 has 12 amino acids. Trimming stripped 0 bases from V and 6 bases from J, with 7 bases between. CDR1 and CDR2 (germline): SGHRS, YFSETQ. This CDR3 is CASSLEGVEQYF. CDR3 bases: TGCGCCAGCAGCTTGGAGGGGGTCGAGCAGTACTTC.

This clonotype has a handful of counts. V is TRBV7-9 and J is TRBJ2-1, with a weak D call TRBD1 (6 bases). V was clipped by 5 bases and J by 4 bases, with 15 bases between them. Germline assignment: CDR1 SEHNR and CDR2 FQNEAQ (reference sequence). The CDR3 has 15 amino acids. The CDR3 sequence is CASSPVGARYNEQFF. The CDR3 DNA reads TGTGCCAGCAGCCCAGTGGGGGCTCGGTACAATGAGCAGTTCTTC.

For the CDR3, the DNA is TGTGCCAGCAGTTTTTCCGGTCCAGATACGCAGTATTTT. Encoded protein: CASSFSGPDTQYF. The rearrangement links TRBV12-3 or TRBV12-4 to TRBJ2-3; D gene unclear. The V end lost 3 bases, the J end lost 4 bases, and 8 bases lay between the germline ends. CDR3 length: 13 amino acids.

This clonotype was counted between two and nine times. The V and J genes are TRBV10-3 and TRBJ2-5; weak D call: TRBD2 (5 bases). V was pared by 7 bases and J by 1 base, with 13 bases between. This CDR3 has 14 amino acids. CDR1 is ENHRY, CDR2 SYGVKD, per germline. The CDR3 sequence: CAITPDSLQETQYF. CDR3 coding DNA: TGTGCCATCACCCCGGACTCTCTCCAAGAGACCCAGTACTTC.

The chain uses TRBV2 and TRBJ2-1; no reliable D call. This CDR3 is built from 11 residues. Germline V gene lookup returns CDR1 SNHLY and CDR2 FYNNEI. V was shortened by 4 bases and J by 8 bases, with 6 bases between the two germline ends. DNA of the CDR3: TGTGCCAGCAGTGGGCTCGATGAGCAGTTCTTC. Its translation is CASSGLDEQFF.

This clonotype has only a few counts. The rearrangement links TRBV12-3 or TRBV12-4 to TRBJ1-3; perhaps TRBD1 as D (6 bases). Between the trimmed V and J ends, which lost 7 bases and 4 bases, there was a span of 17 bases. This CDR3 is 15 amino acids long. The CDR3 sequence: CASTPGGHLGNTIYF. DNA for the CDR3: TGTGCCAGCACCCCGGGGGGGCATCTGGGAAACACCATATATTTT.

The chain combines TRBV4-1 with TRBJ2-1, with D perhaps matching TRBD2 (6 bases). In germline, CDR1 is MGHRA, CDR2 YSYEKL. V lost 0 bases to trimming and J lost 5 bases, with 14 bases between them. The CDR3 totals 16 residues. CDR3 region: CASSQESLARHNEQFF. The CDR3 nucleotides read TGCGCCAGCAGCCAAGAGTCTCTAGCGCGACACAATGAGCAGTTCTTC.

J is TRBJ2-3 and V is TRBV12-3 or TRBV12-4, with 9 bases that match TRBD1. The CDR3 is made up of 23 amino acids. V shed 3 bases, J shed 4 bases, and the junction held 29 bases outside the gene matches. CDR3 nucleotides: TGTGCCAGCAGTTTTTTTCGTAGTTTGTCTGGGACAGGGTCATCACCTAGGGCAGATACGCAGTATTTT. Amino acids: CASSFFRSLSGTGSSPRADTQYF.

This clonotype occurred many times. The chain carries TRBV11-2 and TRBJ2-1, with TRBD2 matching 10 bases. This CDR3 comprises 19 residues. The V gene's germline CDR1 is SGHAT and CDR2 FQNNGV. V shed 0 bases, J shed 0 bases, and the junction held 8 bases outside the gene matches. DNA of the CDR3: TGTGCCAGCAGCTTAGATGCTAGCGGGGGCCTTAGCTCCTACAATGAGCAGTTCTTC. This gives the protein CASSLDASGGLSSYNEQFF.

The CDR3 DNA reads as TGTGCCAGCAGTTTAGAAGGGACGGGGTTCTATGGCTACACCTTC. Translated, it gives CASSLEGTGFYGYTF. The chain links TRBV12-3 or TRBV12-4 to TRBJ1-2; possible D gene TRBD1, 5 bases. The CDR3 is 15 residues long. V dropped 1 base and J dropped 4 bases, with 13 bases sitting between them.

The chain couples TRBV6-5 to TRBJ2-6; 8 nucleotides agree with TRBD1. Trimming removed 4 bases from V and 0 bases from J; junction bases left unmatched: 8. CDR3 size: 18 residues. Germline CDR1 and CDR2: MNHEY and SVGAGI. The CDR3 DNA sequence: TGTGCCAGCAGTTCCAGGACAGGGCCTAACTCTGGGGCCAACGTCCTGACTTTC. Translation gives CASSSRTGPNSGANVLTF.

This clonotype was seen a handful of times. This chain links TRBV7-6 with TRBJ2-5; D is uncertain. The germline V gene encodes CDR1 SGHVS and CDR2 FNYEAQ. Trimming shortened V by 2 bases and J by 2 bases, and 12 bases separated the two germline ends. CDR3 length equals 15 residues. The CDR3 reads CASSLLSDRQETQYF. The CDR3 coding sequence is TGTGCCAGCAGCTTATTATCCGATAGACAAGAGACCCAGTACTTC.

The sample holds a few counts of this clonotype. The J gene is TRBJ1-1, the V gene TRBV20-1; TRBD1 matches at 7 bases. This CDR3 is 15 amino acids long. V gave up 5 bases and J gave up 8 bases; unmatched junction bases: 17. The germline CDR1 and CDR2 sequences are DFQATT and SNEGSKA (reference sequence). Here the CDR3 reads CSAQAKQGRGPEAFF. The CDR3 nucleotides read TGCAGTGCTCAGGCGAAACAGGGGCGAGGCCCGGAAGCTTTCTTT.